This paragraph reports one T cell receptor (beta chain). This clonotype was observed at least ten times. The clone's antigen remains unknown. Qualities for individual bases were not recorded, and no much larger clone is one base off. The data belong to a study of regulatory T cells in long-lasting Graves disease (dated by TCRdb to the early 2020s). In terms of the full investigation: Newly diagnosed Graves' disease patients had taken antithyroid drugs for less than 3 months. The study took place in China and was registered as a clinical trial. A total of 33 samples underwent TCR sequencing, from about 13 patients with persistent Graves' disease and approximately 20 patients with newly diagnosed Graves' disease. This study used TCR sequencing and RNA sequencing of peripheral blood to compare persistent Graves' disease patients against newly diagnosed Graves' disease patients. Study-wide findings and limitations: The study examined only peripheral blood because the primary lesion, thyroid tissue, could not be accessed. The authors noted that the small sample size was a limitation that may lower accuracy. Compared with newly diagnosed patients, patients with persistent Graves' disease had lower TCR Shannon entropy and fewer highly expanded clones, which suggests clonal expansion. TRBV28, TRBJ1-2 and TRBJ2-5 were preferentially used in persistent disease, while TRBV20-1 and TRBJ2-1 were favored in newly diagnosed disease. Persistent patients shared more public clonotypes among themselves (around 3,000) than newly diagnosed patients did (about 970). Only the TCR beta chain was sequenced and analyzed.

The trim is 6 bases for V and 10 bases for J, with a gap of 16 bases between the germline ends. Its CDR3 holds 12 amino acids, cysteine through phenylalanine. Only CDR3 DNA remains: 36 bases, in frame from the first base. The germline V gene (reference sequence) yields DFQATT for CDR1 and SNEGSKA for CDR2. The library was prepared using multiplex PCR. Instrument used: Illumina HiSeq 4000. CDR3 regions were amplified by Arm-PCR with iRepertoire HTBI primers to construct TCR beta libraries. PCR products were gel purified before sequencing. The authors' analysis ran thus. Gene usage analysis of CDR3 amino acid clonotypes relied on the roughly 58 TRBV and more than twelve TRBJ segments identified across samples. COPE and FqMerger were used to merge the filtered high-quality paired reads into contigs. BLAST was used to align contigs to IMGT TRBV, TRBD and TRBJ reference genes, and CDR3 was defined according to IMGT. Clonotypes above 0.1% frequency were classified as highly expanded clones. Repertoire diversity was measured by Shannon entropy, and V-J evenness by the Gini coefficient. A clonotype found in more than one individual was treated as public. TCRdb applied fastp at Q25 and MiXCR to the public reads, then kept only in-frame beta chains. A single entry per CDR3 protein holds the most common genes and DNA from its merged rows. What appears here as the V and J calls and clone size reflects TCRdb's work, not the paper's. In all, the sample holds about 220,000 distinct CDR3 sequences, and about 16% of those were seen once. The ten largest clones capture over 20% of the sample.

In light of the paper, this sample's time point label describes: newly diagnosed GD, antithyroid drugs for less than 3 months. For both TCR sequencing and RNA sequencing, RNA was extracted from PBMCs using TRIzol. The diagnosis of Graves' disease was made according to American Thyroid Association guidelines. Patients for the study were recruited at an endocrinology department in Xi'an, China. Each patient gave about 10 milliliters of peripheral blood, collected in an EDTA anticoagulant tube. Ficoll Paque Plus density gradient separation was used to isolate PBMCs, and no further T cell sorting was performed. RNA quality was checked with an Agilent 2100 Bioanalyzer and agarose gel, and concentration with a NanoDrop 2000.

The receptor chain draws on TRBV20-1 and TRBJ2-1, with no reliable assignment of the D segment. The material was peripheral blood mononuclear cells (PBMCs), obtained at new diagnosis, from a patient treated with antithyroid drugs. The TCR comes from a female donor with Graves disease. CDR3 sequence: CSALRGVREQFF. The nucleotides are TGCAGTGCCCTTCGAGGCGTTAGGGAGCAGTTCTTC.